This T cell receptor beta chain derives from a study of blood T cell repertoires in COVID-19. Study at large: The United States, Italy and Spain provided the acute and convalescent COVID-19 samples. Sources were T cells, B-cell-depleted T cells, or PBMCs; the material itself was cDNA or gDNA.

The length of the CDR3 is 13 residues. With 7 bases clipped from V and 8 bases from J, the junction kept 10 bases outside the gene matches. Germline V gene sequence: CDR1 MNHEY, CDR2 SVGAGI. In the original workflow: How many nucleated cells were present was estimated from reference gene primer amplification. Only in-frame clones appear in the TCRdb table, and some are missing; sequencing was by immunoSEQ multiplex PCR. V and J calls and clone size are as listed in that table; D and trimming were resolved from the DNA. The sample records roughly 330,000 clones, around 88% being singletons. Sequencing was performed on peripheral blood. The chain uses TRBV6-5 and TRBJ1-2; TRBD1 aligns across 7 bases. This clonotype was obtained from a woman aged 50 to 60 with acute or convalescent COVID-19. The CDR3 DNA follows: TGTGCCAGCACAAGCAGGGGGAGGTTAGGCTACACCTTC. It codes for CASTSRGRLGYTF.